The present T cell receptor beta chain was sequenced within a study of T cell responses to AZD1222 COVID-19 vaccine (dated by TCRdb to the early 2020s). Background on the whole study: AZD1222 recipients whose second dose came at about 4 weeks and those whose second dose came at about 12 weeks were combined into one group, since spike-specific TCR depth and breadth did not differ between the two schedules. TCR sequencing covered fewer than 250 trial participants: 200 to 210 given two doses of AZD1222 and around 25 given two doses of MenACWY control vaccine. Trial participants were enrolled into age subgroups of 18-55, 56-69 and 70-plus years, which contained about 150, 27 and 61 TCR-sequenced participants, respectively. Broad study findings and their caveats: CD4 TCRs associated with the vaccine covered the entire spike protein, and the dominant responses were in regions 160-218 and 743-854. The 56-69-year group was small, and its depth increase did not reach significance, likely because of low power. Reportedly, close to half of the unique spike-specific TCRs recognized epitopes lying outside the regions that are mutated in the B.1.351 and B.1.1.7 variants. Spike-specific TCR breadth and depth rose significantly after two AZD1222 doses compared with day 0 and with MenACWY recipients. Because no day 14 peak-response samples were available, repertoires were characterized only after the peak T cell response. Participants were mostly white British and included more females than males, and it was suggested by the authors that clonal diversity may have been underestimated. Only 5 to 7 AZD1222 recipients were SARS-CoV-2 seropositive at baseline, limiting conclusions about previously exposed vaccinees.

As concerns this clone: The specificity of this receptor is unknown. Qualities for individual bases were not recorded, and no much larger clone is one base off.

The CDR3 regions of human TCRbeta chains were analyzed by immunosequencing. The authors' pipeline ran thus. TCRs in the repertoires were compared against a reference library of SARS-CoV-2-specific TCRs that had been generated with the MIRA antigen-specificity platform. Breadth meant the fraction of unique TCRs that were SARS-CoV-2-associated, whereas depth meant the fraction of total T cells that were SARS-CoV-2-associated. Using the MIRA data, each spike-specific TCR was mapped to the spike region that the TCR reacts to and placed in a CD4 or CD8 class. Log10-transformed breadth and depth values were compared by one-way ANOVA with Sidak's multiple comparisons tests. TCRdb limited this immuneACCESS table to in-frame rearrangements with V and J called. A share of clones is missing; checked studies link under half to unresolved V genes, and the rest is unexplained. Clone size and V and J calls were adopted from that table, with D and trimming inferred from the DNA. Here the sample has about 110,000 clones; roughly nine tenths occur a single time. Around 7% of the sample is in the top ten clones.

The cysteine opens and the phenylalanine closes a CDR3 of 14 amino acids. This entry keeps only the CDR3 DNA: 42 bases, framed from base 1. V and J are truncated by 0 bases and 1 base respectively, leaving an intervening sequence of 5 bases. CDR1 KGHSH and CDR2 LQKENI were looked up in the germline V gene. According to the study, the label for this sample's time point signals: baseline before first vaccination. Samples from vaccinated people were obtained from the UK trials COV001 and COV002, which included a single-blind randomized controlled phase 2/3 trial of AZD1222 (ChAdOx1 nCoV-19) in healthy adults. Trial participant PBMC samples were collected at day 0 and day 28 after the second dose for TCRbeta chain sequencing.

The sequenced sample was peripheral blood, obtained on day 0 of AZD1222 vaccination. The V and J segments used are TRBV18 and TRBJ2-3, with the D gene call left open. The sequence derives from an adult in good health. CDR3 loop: CASSPPSRTDTQYF. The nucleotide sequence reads TGTGCCAGCTCACCACCGAGCCGCACAGATACGCAGTATTTT.